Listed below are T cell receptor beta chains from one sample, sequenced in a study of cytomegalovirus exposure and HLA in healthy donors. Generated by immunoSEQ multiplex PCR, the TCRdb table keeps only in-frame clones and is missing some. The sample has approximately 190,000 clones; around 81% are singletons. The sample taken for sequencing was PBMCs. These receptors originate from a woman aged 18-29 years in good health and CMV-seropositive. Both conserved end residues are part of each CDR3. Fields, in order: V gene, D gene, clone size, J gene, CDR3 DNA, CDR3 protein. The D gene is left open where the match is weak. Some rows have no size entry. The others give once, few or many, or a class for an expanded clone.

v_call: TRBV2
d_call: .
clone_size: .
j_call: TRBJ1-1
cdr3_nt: TGTGCCACCTTACCCCTAATGAACACTGAAGCTTTCTTT
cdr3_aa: CATLPLMNTEAFF

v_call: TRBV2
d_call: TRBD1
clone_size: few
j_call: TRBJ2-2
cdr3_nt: TGTGCCAGCATCGGGACAGCGAACACCGGGGAGCTGTTTTTT
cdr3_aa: CASIGTANTGELFF

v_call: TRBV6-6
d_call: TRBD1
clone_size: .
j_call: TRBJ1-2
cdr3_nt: TGTGCCAGCAGTCTCCCCTCAGGACAGGGGGCCTATGGCTACACCTTC
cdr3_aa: CASSLPSGQGAYGYTF

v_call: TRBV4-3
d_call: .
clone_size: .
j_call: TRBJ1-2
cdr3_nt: TGCGCCAGCAGCCAAGATCTGGGCCGGAATAGTGATGGCTACACCTTC
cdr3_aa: CASSQDLGRNSDGYTF

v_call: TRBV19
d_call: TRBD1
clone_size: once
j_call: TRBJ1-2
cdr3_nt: TGTGCCAGTAGTATTGGACAGGTGGAAGGCTACACCTTC
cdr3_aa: CASSIGQVEGYTF

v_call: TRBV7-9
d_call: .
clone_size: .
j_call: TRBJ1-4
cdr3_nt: TGTGCCAGCAGCTTAAGCTCGGGACAAACTAATGAAAAACTGTTTTTT
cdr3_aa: CASSLSSGQTNEKLFF

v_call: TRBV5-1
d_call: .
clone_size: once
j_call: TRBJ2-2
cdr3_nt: TGCGCCAGCAGCTTGGGCGGTGGAAACACCGGGGAGCTGTTTTTT
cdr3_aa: CASSLGGGNTGELFF

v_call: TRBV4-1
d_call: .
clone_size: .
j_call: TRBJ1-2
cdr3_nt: TGCGCCAGCCGATCCCCCGGGGGTCGGAACTATGGCTACACCTTC
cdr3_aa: CASRSPGGRNYGYTF

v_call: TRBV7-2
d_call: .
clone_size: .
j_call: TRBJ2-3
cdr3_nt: TGTGCCAGCAGCTTAGTTGCGTCAGATACGCAGTATTTT
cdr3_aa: CASSLVASDTQYF

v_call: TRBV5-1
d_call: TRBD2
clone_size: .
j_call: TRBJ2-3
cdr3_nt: TGCGCCAGCAGCAAACCGGGACTAGCGGGGGGGGGCACAGATACGCAGTATTTT
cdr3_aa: CASSKPGLAGGGTDTQYF

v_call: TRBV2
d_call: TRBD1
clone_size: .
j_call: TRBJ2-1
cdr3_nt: TGTGCCAGCAGTGAAGCGTCCCTGATACAGGGGGCGGGTGAGCAGTTCTTC
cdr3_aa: CASSEASLIQGAGEQFF

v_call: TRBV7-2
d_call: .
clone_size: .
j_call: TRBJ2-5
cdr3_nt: TGTGCCAGCAGCACCCACAGGGCCGAGGACCAGTACTTC
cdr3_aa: CASSTHRAEDQYF

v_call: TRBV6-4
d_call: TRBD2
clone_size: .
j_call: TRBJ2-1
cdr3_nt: TGTGCCAGCAGTGACGGGCTAGCGGGGGGCGGTGAGCAGTTCTTC
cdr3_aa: CASSDGLAGGGEQFF

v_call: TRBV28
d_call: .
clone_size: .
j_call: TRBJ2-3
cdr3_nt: TGTGCCAGCGGGGGGGCGTCCGATACGCAGTATTTT
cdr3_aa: CASGGASDTQYF

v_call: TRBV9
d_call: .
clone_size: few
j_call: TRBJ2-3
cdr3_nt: TGTGCCAGCAGCGTCAGCGAGACCTTCCCGAAAGATACGCAGTATTTT
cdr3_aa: CASSVSETFPKDTQYF

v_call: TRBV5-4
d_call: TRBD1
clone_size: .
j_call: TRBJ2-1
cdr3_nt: TGTGCCAGCAGCTTGCAGGACAGGGTCCATGAGCAGTTCTTC
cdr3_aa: CASSLQDRVHEQFF

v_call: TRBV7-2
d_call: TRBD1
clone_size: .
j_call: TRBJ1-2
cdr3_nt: TGTGCCAGCAGCTTTGGACAGGGGGCGGGCTACACCTTC
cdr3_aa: CASSFGQGAGYTF

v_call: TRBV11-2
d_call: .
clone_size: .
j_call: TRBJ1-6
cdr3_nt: TGTGCCAGCACCCCGTTGTCCTATAATTCACCCCTCCACTTT
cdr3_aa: CASTPLSYNSPLHF

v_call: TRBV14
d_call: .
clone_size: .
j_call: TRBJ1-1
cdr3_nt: TGTGCCAGCAGCCATCGGTCCTTGAACACTGAAGCTTTCTTT
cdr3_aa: CASSHRSLNTEAFF

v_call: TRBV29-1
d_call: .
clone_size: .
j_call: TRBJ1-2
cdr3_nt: TGCACCGTGGGGAGCGGCTACACCTTC
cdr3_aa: CTVGSGYTF

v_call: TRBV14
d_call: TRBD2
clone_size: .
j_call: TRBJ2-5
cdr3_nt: TGTGCCAGCAGCCGGAGCACTAGCGGGGGGTACCGGGAGACCCAGTACTTC
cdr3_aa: CASSRSTSGGYRETQYF

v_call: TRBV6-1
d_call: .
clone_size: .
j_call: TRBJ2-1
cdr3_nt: TGTGCCAGCAGTGAGGCAGGGGATGGCAATGAGCAGTTCTTC
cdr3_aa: CASSEAGDGNEQFF

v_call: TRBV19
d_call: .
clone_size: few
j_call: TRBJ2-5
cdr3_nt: TGTGCCAGTAGTATAGATAGCGGGACAGGGAAAACCCAGTACTTC
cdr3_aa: CASSIDSGTGKTQYF

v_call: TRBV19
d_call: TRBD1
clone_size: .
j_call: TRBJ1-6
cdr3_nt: TGTGCCAGTAGTACCCCTGGGACAGGGAAATCACCCCTCCACTTT
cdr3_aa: CASSTPGTGKSPLHF

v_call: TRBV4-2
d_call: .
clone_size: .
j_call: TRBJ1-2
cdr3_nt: TGTGCCAGCAGCCAAGAGCGGGGTGGCTACACCTTC
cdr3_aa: CASSQERGGYTF

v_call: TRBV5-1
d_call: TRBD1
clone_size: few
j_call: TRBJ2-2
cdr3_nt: TGCGCCAGCACGGGACAGCTTTCAGCCGGGGAGCTGTTTTTT
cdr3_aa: CASTGQLSAGELFF

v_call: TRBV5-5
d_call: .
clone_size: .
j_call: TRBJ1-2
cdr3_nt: TGTGCCAGCAGCTGGGACGGGGGTAACTATGGCTACACCTTC
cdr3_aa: CASSWDGGNYGYTF

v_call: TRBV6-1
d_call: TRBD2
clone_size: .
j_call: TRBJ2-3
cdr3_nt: TGTGCCAGCAGCGCACTAGCGGGGGGGCCGGATACGCAGTATTTT
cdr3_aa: CASSALAGGPDTQYF

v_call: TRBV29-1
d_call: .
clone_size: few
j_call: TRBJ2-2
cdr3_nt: TGCAGCGTCAGGGTGGTTTTGTCGGGCACCGGGGAGCTGTTTTTT
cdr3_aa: CSVRVVLSGTGELFF

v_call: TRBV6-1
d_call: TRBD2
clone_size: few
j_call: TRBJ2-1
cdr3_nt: TGTGCCAGCACCCCGACTAGCGGGGGGTACAATGAGCAGTTCTTC
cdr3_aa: CASTPTSGGYNEQFF

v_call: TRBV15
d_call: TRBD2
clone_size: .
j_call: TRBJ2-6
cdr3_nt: TGTGCCACCAGCAGAGATCTAGGACTAGCGGTGTCTGGGGCCAACGTCCTGACTTTC
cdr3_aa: CATSRDLGLAVSGANVLTF

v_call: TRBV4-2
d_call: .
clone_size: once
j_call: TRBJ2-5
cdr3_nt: TGTGCCAGCAGCCCCTCACCCAAAGCCAGTCAGGGGACCCAGTACTTC
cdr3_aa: CASSPSPKASQGTQYF

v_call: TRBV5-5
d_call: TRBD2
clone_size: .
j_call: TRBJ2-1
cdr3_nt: TGTGCCAGCAGCTTGGTGCAGCGGGGGTTGGCGAATGAGCAGTTCTTC
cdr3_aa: CASSLVQRGLANEQFF

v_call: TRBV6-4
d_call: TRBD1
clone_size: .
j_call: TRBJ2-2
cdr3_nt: TGTGCCAGCAGAGCTCCCGGGACAGGGGATACCGGGGAGCTGTTTTTT
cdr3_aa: CASRAPGTGDTGELFF

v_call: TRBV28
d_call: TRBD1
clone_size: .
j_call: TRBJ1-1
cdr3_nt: TGTGCCAGCAGTCGCCGGGACAGCCAGAACACTGAAGCTTTCTTT
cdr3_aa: CASSRRDSQNTEAFF

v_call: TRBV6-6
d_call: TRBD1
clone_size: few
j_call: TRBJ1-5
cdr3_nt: TGTGCCAGCAGTTGGGACAGGGCGAATCAGCCCCAGCATTTT
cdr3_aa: CASSWDRANQPQHF

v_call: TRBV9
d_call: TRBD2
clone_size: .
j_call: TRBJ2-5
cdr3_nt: TGTGCCAGCAGCGTAGATGCTAGCGGGGGGGAGTACCAAGAGACCCAGTACTTC
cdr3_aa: CASSVDASGGEYQETQYF

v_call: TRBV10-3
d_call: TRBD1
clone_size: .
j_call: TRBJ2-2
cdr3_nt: TGTGCCATCAGCGGGACAGGGGCAGCCGGGGAGCTGTTTTTT
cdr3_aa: CAISGTGAAGELFF

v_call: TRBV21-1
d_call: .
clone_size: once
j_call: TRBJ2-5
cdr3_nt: TGTGCCAGCAGCAAAGTGACGATAAGCGGCGTCGACCAAGAGACCCAGTACTTC
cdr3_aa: CASSKVTISGVDQETQYF

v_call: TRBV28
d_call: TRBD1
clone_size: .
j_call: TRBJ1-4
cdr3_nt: TGTGCCAGCAGTCAAACAGGGGGTAGCGAAAAACTGTTTTTT
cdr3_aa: CASSQTGGSEKLFF

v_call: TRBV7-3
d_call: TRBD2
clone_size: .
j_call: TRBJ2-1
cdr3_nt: TGTGCCAGCTCTAGCGGGGATTACAATGAGCAGTTCTTC
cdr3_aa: CASSSGDYNEQFF